The clone carrying this T cell receptor beta chain was seen a few times. Its antigen is still unknown. Mismatch with germline at one junction end may stem from a read error. This CDR3 is 18 amino acids long. The data derive from a study of metastatic and nonmetastatic thyroid tumors. Study summary: It was across blood and tumor or nodule tissue from malignant and benign thyroid patients that repertoires were compared.

Overall study findings and caveats: Reportedly, malignant thyroid tumors had significantly higher TCR beta diversity than benign nodules, in blood and tumor.

Treatment of any kind had been given to no patient before thyroid surgery. Authors' processing steps: CDR3 was compared across clinicopathological groups, and the resulting differences were used to build a distant-metastasis classifier for papillary thyroid cancer. MiXCR reprocessed the PCR reads for TCRdb. TCRdb, not the original authors, processed these V and J calls. There are approximately 31,000 clones in the sample; approximately 20% occur only once, and roughly 10% lies in the top ten. The chain has TRBV12-3 or TRBV12-4 and TRBJ1-1; D is perhaps TRBD1 (5 bases). The TCR comes from a female donor with papillary thyroid cancer or a benign thyroid nodule (not recorded which). Some clones in this sample may be carry-over from other donors' samples. Sequencing input: blood. The CDR3 nucleotides read TGTGCCAGCAGTACAATCGGTGGGGGTGACAGTCCAAACACTGGAGCTTTCTTT. Encoded protein: CASSTIGGGDSPNTGAFF.